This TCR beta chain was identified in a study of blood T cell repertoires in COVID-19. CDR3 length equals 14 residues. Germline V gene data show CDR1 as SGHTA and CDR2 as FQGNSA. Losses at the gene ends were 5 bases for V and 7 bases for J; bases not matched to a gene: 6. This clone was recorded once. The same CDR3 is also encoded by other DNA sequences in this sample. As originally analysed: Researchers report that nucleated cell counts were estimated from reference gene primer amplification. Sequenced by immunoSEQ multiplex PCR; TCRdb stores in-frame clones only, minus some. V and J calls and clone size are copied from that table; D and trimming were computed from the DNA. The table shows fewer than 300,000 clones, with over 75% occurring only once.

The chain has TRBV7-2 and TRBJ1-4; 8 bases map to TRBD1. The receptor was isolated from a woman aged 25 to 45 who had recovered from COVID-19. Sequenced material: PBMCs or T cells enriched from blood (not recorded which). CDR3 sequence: CASSPGQGREKLFF. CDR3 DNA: TGTGCCAGCAGCCCCGGACAGGGTCGTGAAAAACTGTTTTTT.